These T cell receptor beta chains were read from a single sample in a study of CD8+ T cells in alopecia areata. Some clones are missing from TCRdb's copy, which holds only in-frame ones; the method was immunoSEQ multiplex PCR. The data contain hundreds of thousands of clones, 50% to 75% of them seen just once; the ten biggest clones take up around 0.84%. This material consisted of CD4+ T cells sorted from blood, taken around week 53, from a patient treated with tofacitinib. The receptors originated from a human donor with alopecia areata. Both conserved end residues are part of each CDR3. Each record gives: clone size, D gene, J gene, V gene, CDR3 DNA, CDR3 protein. The D gene is left open where the match is weak. Part of the rows lack a size; the others show once, few, many or a class for expanded clones.

size: NA; D: NA; J: TRBJ1-1; V: TRBV7-9; DNA: TGTGCCAGCAGCTCCCAATCGGGGACTGAAGCTTTCTTT; CDR3: CASSSQSGTEAFF
size: NA; D: NA; J: TRBJ1-6; V: TRBV4-1; DNA: TGCGCCAGCAGCCAAGGGGTAAATTTATCACCCCTCCACTTT; CDR3: CASSQGVNLSPLHF
size: NA; D: TRBD2; J: TRBJ2-3; V: TRBV11-2; DNA: TGTGCCAGCAGCCCCCCCCCTGGTAGCGGGGGGCCACCGGATACGCAGTATTTT; CDR3: CASSPPPGSGGPPDTQYF
size: NA; D: NA; J: TRBJ2-5; V: TRBV29-1; DNA: TGCAGCGTTACCCCGGGGTTCGAGACCCAGTACTTC; CDR3: CSVTPGFETQYF
size: few; D: NA; J: TRBJ2-1; V: TRBV7-8; DNA: TGTGCCAGCAGCCTGCGGAGTGGCACCTACAATGAGCAGTTCTTC; CDR3: CASSLRSGTYNEQFF
size: NA; D: NA; J: TRBJ1-2; V: TRBV29-1; DNA: TGCAGCGTCCGGGACTTTACAGGGAGGGTGATATCTGGCTACACCTTC; CDR3: CSVRDFTGRVISGYTF
size: NA; D: NA; J: TRBJ1-5; V: TRBV30; DNA: TGTGCCTGGAGTGTAGGGAACTTACCTGCTCAGCCCCAGCATTTT; CDR3: CAWSVGNLPAQPQHF
size: few; D: TRBD2; J: TRBJ2-7; V: TRBV27; DNA: TGTGCCAGCAGACCACTAGCGGGCGCCTCCTACGAGCAGTACTTC; CDR3: CASRPLAGASYEQYF
size: NA; D: TRBD1; J: TRBJ1-2; V: TRBV27; DNA: TGTGCCAGCAGTTTTGACAGGGGGCAAATCGGCTACACCTTC; CDR3: CASSFDRGQIGYTF
size: NA; D: NA; J: TRBJ1-2; V: TRBV2; DNA: TGTGCCAGCACCGGGAGGGGGATCTATGGCTACACCTTC; CDR3: CASTGRGIYGYTF
size: NA; D: TRBD2; J: TRBJ2-5; V: TRBV13; DNA: TGTGCCAGCAGCCCGGAAGGACTAGCGGGGCACCAAGAGACCCAGTACTTC; CDR3: CASSPEGLAGHQETQYF